Below, 14 T cell receptor beta chains from the same sample are listed, as sequenced in a study of blood T cell repertoires in COVID-19. Assay used: immunoSEQ multiplex PCR; TCRdb lists only in-frame clones, some missing. The sample has more than 60,000 clones; around 87% are singletons. Sample: peripheral blood. The origin of the receptors is a man aged 55 to 70 with acute or convalescent COVID-19.

This rearrangement joins TRBV21-1 to TRBJ2-7; no DNA check was done on the table's D call, TRBD1. TRBV21-1 is listed as a pseudogene. The CDR3 runs to 14 residues. CDR3 protein: CASSKTGGSYEQYF. The CDR3 bases are TGTGCCAGCAGTAAGACAGGGGGCTCCTACGAGCAGTACTTC.

The chain employs TRBV6-5 and TRBJ1-2; TRBD1 matches 7 bases. The germline V gene has CDR1 MNHEY and CDR2 SVGAGI. This CDR3 contains 15 residues. With V trimmed by 7 bases and J by 4 bases, 12 bases remained unmatched. This chain's CDR3 is CASTKRGGQGYGYTF. CDR3 DNA: TGTGCCAGCACTAAACGAGGGGGCCAGGGCTATGGCTACACCTTC.

The V gene is TRBV27, the J gene TRBJ2-7, with 10 bases aligning to TRBD1. Trimming took 6 bases from V and 3 from J; bases not matched to a gene: 14. The germline V gene has CDR1 MNHEY and CDR2 SMNVEV (reference sequence). The length of the CDR3 is 17 residues. The DNA for the CDR3 is TGTGCCAGCAGCTCGAATAGGTGGGACAGGGGCTTCTACGAGCAGTACTTC. Translation gives CASSSNRWDRGFYEQYF.

The V and J genes are TRBV6-2 or TRBV6-3 and TRBJ1-5; D possibly corresponds to TRBD1 (6 bases). Trimming shortened V by 3 bases and J by 6 bases, and 18 bases separated the two germline ends. The germline gives CDR1 MNHEY, CDR2 SVGEGT. This CDR3 contains 16 residues. The CDR3 nucleotides read TGTGCCAGCAGTTATCGGGGAGGGGGACTTTTTCAGCCCCAGCATTTT. This gives the protein CASSYRGGGLFQPQHF.

The rearrangement links TRBV6-5 to TRBJ2-1, with D possibly TRBD1 on 6 matching bases. The CDR3 runs 14 residues. CDR1 and CDR2 (germline): MNHEY, SVGAGI. Between the trimmed V and J ends, which lost 8 bases and 2 bases, there was a span of 13 bases. The CDR3 DNA reads TGTGCCAGCTACGGGACAACGACCTACAATGAGCAGTTCTTC. Amino acids: CASYGTTTYNEQFF.

The V and J genes are TRBV9 and TRBJ2-1, with 9 bases that match TRBD2. This CDR3 is 15 amino acids long. J gave up 4 bases and V 0 bases, and 2 bases lay outside the gene matches. Germline CDR1 reads SGDLS; CDR2 reads YYNGEE. The CDR3 coding sequence is TGTGCCAGCAGCGTAGGGCTAGCGGGATACAATGAGCAGTTCTTC. It specifies CASSVGLAGYNEQFF. Full variable domain (rest looked up from reference TRBV9 and TRBJ2-1): DSGVTQTPKHLITATGQRVTLRCSPRSGDLSVYWYQQSLDQGLQFLIQYYNGEERAKGNILERFSAQQFPDLHSELNLSSLELGDSALYFCASSVGLAGYNEQFFGPGTRLTVL.

The chain is built from TRBV6-5 and TRBJ1-1; the D gene is possibly TRBD1 (6 bases). CDR1 and CDR2 from the germline V gene are MNHEY and SVGAGI. Trimming stripped 6 bases from V and 2 bases from J, with 13 bases between. The length of the CDR3 is 14 residues. The CDR3 DNA follows: TGTGCCAGCAGGATCGGACAGATAAACACTGAAGCTTTCTTT. Its translation is CASRIGQINTEAFF.

This clone was counted a few times. This chain uses TRBV19 with TRBJ1-1; tentatively, D is TRBD1 (5 bases). This CDR3 spans 13 amino acids. Between the trimmed V and J ends, which lost 8 bases and 4 bases, there was a span of 14 bases. CDR1 is LNHDA and CDR2 is SQIVND in the germline V gene (reference sequence). CDR3 DNA sequence: TGTGCCAGTTCCTTAACAGGTTTCACTGAAGCTTTCTTT. Translation gives CASSLTGFTEAFF.

The rearrangement uses TRBV13 and TRBJ1-1; weak D call: TRBD1 (5 bases). The CDR3 is 12 residues long. V was pared by 6 bases and J by 6 bases, with 11 bases between. Germline CDR1 PRHDT, CDR2 FYEKMQ (reference sequence). DNA for the CDR3: TGTGCCAGCAGTCCGGGGGGAGCTGAAGCTTTCTTT. It is translated as CASSPGGAEAFF.

This chain connects TRBV20-1 to TRBJ2-2; D not resolved. Trimming shortened V by 3 bases and J by 6 bases, and 11 bases separated the two germline ends. Germline-derived CDR1 and CDR2 are DFQATT and SNEGSKA (reference sequence). CDR3 length equals 13 residues. CDR3 loop: CSASSLESGELFF. The CDR3 DNA sequence: TGCAGTGCTAGTAGTCTAGAATCCGGGGAGCTGTTTTTT.

This chain uses TRBV30 with TRBJ1-6, with D hard to call. Germline V lookup: CDR1 GTSNPN, CDR2 SVGIG (reference sequence). CDR3 size: 14 residues. Trimming took 4 bases from V and 9 from J, leaving 16 bases between them. DNA of the CDR3: TGTGCCTGGACCCAGGACCGTCGGGGTTCACCCCTCCACTTT. Amino acid sequence: CAWTQDRRGSPLHF.

V usage is TRBV9 and J usage is TRBJ2-7; TRBD2 is a possible D gene (6 bases). Trimming cost V 4 bases and J 6 bases, with 17 bases left between them. Germline CDR1 and CDR2: SGDLS and YYNGEE. This CDR3 has 14 residues. CDR3 DNA sequence: TGTGCCAGCAGCTCCCGGGACTCCTTTTCCGAGCAGTACTTC. It translates to CASSSRDSFSEQYF.

The rearrangement uses TRBV7-8 and TRBJ1-1; no clear D gene. V gave up 1 base and J gave up 0 bases, with 12 bases separating them. CDR3 length equals 16 residues. Per germline, CDR1 SGHVS and CDR2 FQNEAQ. The CDR3 DNA reads TGTGCCAGCAGCTTAGGTAGGCGGAACATGAACACTGAAGCTTTCTTT. Protein sequence: CASSLGRRNMNTEAFF.

V is TRBV4-1 and J is TRBJ2-3; TRBD2 aligns across 8 bases. This CDR3 is 15 amino acids long. Trimming removed 3 bases from V and 2 bases from J; junction bases left unmatched: 4. The germline V gene has CDR1 MGHRA and CDR2 YSYEKL. The CDR3 loop is CASSHGRGDTDTQYF. Here the CDR3 DNA reads TGCGCCAGCAGCCATGGGCGGGGGGACACAGATACGCAGTATTTT.